This TCR beta chain was captured by sequencing in a study of cytomegalovirus exposure and HLA in healthy donors. Per the germline V gene, CDR1 is SGDLS and CDR2 is YYNGEE. Trimming took 4 bases from V and 3 from J; bases not matched to a gene: 15. There are 18 residues in the CDR3. Donors counted as nominally healthy when sampled, yet unrecorded immune exposures were likely. PCR primers comprised 60 Vbeta and 13 Jbeta primers. Only in-frame clones appear in the TCRdb table, and some are missing; sequencing was by immunoSEQ multiplex PCR. The sample records 150,000 to 200,000 clones, roughly two thirds being singletons.

The sample comprised PBMCs. The chain links TRBV9 to TRBJ1-2; 10 bases fit TRBD1. The receptor was isolated from a woman aged 40 to 50 in good health and CMV-seropositive. CDR3 residues: CASSFRPGQGSVDYGYTF. CDR3 DNA sequence: TGTGCCAGCAGCTTCCGACCGGGACAGGGGTCTGTAGACTATGGCTACACCTTC.